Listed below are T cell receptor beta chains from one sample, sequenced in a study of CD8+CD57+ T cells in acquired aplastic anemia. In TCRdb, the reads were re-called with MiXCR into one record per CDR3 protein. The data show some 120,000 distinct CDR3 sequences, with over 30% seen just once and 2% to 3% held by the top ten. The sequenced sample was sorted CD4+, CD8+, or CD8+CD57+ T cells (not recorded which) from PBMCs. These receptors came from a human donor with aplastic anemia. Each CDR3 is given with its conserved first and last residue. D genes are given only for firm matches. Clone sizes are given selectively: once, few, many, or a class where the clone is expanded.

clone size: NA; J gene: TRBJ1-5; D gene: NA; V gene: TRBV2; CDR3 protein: CASSPTGSRNQPQHF; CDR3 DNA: TGTGCCAGTAGTCCCACAGGTTCGCGCAATCAGCCCCAGCATTTT
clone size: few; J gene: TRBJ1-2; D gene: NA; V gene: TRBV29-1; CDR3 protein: CSVVGGGSNYGYTF; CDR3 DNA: TGCAGCGTCGTTGGCGGTGGTTCTAACTATGGCTACACCTTC
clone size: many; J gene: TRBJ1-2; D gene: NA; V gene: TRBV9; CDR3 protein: CASSVETSRVGYTF; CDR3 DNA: TGTGCCAGCAGCGTAGAGACATCTCGAGTCGGCTACACCTTC
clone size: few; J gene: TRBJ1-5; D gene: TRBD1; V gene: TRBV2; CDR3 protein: CAGGTGPSNQPQHF; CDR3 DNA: TGTGCCGGAGGGACAGGGCCTAGCAATCAGCCCCAGCATTTT
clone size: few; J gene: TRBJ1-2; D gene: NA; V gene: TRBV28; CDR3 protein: CASREDNYGYTF; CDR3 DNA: TGTGCCAGCCGGGAGGATAACTATGGCTACACCTTC
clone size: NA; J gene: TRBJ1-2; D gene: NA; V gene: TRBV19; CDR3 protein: CATGGDYGYTF; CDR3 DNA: TGTGCTACGGGGGGCGACTATGGCTACACCTTC
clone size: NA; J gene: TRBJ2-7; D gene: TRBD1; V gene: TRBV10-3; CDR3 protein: CAIRDRASYEQYF; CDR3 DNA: TGTGCCATCAGGGACAGGGCATCCTACGAGCAGTACTTC
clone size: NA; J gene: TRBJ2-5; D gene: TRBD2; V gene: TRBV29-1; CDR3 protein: CSVGGLSGARQETQYF; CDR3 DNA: TGCAGCGTTGGTGGCCTTAGCGGGGCCCGGCAAGAGACCCAGTACTTC
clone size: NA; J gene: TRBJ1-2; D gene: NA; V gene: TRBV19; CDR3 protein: CASSIAGGYTF; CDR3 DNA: TGTGCCAGTAGTATAGCTGGAGGCTACACCTTC
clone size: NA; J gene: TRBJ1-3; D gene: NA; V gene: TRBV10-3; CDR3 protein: CAIRPFSGDRSGNTIYF; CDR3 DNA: TGTGCCATCAGACCCTTTTCAGGGGACCGCTCTGGAAACACCATATATTTT
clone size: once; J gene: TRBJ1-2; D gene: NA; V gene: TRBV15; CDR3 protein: CATSRDSGSKNHF; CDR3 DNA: TGTGCCACCAGCAGAGATTCGGGCAGCAAGAACCACTTC
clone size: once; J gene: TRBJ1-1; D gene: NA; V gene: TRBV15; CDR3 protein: CATSSTWNTEAFF; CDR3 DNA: TGTGCCACCAGCAGTACCTGGAACACTGAAGCTTTCTTT
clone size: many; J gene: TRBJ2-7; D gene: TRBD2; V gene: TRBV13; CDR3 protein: CASSSRGLAGGPGNFAEQYF; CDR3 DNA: TGTGCCAGCAGCTCACGGGGACTAGCGGGGGGGCCAGGCAATTTCGCCGAGCAGTACTTC
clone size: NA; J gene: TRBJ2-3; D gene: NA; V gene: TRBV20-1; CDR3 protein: CSAREEGGGTDTQYF; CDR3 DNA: TGCAGTGCTAGAGAGGAGGGTGGGGGCACAGATACGCAGTATTTT